This T cell receptor (beta chain) was sequenced for a study of blood T cell repertoires in COVID-19. The data were produced by immunoSEQ multiplex PCR, yet TCRdb's version contains in-frame clones alone and is incomplete. The table records roughly 320,000 clones, around 87% of them present only once. Germline CDR1 SNHLY, CDR2 FYNNEI. This CDR3 has 15 residues. Trimming took off 8 bases at V and 4 bases at J, with 18 bases between the two ends. The sequence was collected from a man aged 70-80 years with acute or convalescent COVID-19. Sequencing was performed on peripheral blood. The V call is TRBV2, the J call TRBJ1-5, with TRBD1 as a possible D gene (6 bases). The CDR3 coding sequence is TGTGCCAGCGGATTAAACAGGGACCCTAATCAGCCCCAGCATTTT. This sequence encodes CASGLNRDPNQPQHF. Combining the CDR3 with reference TRBV2 and TRBJ1-5 gives the whole variable domain EPEVTQTPSHQVTQMGQEVILRCVPISNHLYFYWYRQILGQKVEFLVSFYNNEISEKSEIFDDQFSVERPDGSNFTLKIRSTKLEDSAMYFCASGLNRDPNQPQHFGDGTRLSIL.